The entry below gives a single T cell receptor (beta chain) sequence along with its context. This record belongs to a study of T cell responses to AZD1222 COVID-19 vaccine. The germline V gene encodes CDR1 MNHEY and CDR2 SVGEGT. This CDR3 contains 17 residues. V shed 0 bases, J shed 4 bases, and the junction held 9 bases outside the gene matches. Some clones are missing from TCRdb's copy, which holds only in-frame ones; the method was immunoSEQ multiplex PCR. The sample shows more than 140,000 clones, around 89% of them seen only once. The sample consisted of peripheral blood, taken on day 0 of MenACWY control vaccination. The chain uses TRBV6-2 or TRBV6-3 and TRBJ2-5; 9 bases fit TRBD1. The receptor was isolated from an adult in good health. The CDR3: CASSYSSVRQGGETQYF. The CDR3 DNA reads TGTGCCAGCAGTTACTCGAGTGTCCGACAGGGGGGAGAGACCCAGTACTTC.